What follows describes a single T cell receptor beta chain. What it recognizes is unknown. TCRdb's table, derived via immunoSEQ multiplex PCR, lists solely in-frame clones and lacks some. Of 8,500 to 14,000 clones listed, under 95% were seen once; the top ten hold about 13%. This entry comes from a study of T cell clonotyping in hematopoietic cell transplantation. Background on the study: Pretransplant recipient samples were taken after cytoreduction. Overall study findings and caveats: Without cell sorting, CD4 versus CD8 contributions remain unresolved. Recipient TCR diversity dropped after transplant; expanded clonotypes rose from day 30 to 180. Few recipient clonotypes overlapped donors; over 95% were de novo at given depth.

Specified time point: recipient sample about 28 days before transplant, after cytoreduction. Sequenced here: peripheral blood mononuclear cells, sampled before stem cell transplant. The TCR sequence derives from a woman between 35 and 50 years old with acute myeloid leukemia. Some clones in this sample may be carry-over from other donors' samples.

The CDR3: CASSERFPGIDQPQHF. For the CDR3, the DNA is TGTGCCAGCAGTGAAAGGTTCCCGGGCATTGATCAGCCCCAGCATTTT. The chain links TRBV2 to TRBJ1-5; D not resolved. The CDR3 loop spans 16 amino acids. Trimming removed 2 bases from V and 5 bases from J, with 16 bases in between. CDR1 and CDR2 from the germline V gene are SNHLY and FYNNEI.